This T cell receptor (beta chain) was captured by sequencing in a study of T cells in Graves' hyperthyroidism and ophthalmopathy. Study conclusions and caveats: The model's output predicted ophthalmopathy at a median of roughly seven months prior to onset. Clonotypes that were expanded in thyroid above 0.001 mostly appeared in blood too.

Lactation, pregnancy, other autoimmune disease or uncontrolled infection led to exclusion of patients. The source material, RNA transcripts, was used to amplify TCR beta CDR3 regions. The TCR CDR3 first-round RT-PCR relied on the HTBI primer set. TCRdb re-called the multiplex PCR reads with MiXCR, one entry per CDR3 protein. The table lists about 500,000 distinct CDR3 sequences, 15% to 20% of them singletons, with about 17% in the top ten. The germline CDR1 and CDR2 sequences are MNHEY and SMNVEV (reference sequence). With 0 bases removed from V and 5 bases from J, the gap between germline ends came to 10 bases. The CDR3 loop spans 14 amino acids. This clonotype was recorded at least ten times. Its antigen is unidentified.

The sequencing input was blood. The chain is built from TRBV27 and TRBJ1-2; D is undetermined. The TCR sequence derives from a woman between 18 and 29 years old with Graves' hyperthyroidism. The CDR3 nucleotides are TGTGCCAGCAGTTTATCGGTACGGACGTATGGCTACACCTTC. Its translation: CASSLSVRTYGYTF.